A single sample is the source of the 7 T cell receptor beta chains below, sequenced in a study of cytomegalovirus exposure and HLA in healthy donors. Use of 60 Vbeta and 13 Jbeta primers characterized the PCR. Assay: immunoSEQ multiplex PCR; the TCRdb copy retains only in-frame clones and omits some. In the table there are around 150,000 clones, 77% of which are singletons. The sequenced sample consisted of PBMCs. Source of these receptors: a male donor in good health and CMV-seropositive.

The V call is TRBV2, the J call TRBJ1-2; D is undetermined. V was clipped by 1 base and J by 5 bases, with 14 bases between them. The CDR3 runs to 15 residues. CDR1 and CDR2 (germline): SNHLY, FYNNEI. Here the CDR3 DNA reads TGTGCCAGCAGTGAAGGTGACATCGGGAAGTATGGCTACACCTTC. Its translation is CASSEGDIGKYGYTF.

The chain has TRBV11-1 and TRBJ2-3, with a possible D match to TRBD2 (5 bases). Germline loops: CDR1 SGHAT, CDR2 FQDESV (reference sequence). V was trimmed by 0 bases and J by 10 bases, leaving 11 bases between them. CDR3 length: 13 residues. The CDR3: CASSLAIRDPQYF. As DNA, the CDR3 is TGTGCCAGCAGCTTAGCGATCCGGGATCCGCAGTATTTT. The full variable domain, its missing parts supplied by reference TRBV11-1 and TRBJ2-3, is EAEVAQSPRYKITEKSQAVAFWCDPISGHATLYWYRQILGQGPELLVQFQDESVVDDSQLPKDRFSAERLKGVDSTLKIQPAELGDSAMYLCASSLAIRDPQYFGPGTRLTVL.

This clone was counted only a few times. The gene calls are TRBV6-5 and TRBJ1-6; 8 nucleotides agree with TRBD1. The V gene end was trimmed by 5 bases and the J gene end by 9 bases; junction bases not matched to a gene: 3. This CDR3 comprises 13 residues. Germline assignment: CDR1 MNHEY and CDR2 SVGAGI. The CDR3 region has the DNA TGTGCCAGCAGTCGGACAGGGACTTCACCCCTCCACTTT. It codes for CASSRTGTSPLHF.

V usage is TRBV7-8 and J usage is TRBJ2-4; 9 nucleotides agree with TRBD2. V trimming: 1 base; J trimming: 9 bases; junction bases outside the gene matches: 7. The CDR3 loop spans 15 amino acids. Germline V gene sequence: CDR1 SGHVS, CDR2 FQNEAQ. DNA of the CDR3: TGTGCCAGCAGCTTAGGGACTAGCGACCAGGGCATTCAGTACTTC. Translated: CASSLGTSDQGIQYF.

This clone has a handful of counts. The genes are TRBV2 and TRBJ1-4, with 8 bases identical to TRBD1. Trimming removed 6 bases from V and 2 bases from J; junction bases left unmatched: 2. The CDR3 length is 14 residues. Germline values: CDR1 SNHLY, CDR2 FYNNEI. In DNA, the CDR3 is TGTGCCAGCAGGTGGACAGGGACTAATGAAAAACTGTTTTTT. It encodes CASRWTGTNEKLFF.

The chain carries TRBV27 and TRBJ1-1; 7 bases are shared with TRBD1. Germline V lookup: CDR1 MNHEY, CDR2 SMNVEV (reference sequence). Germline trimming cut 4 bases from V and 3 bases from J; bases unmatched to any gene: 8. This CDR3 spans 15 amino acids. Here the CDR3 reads CASSSEGAADTEAFF. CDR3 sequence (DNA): TGTGCCAGCAGTTCCGAGGGGGCGGCGGACACTGAAGCTTTCTTT.

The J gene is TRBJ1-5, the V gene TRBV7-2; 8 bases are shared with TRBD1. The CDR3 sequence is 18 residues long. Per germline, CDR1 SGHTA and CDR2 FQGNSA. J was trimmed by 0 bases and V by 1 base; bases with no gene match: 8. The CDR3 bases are TGTGCCAGCAGCTTAGTCGCAGGGGGCTTAAGTAGCAATCAGCCCCAGCATTTT. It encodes CASSLVAGGLSSNQPQHF. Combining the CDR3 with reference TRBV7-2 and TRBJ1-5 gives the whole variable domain GAGVSQSPSNKVTEKGKDVELRCDPISGHTALYWYRQSLGQGLEFLIYFQGNSAPDKSGLPSDRFSAERTGGSVSTLTIQRTQQEDSAVYLCASSLVAGGLSSNQPQHFGDGTRLSIL.